These 15 T cell receptor beta chains were sequenced from one sample in a study of cytomegalovirus exposure and HLA in healthy donors. The PCR contained 60 Vbeta and 13 Jbeta primers. The table came from immunoSEQ multiplex PCR; TCRdb's copy has only in-frame clones and leaves some out. This table has around 200,000 clones, roughly three quarters appearing once. The sample taken for sequencing was PBMCs. Source of these receptors: a woman between 50 and 59 years old in good health and CMV-seronegative.

A few counts support this clone. J is TRBJ2-7 and V is TRBV4-1; D call uncertain. V gave up 2 bases and J gave up 7 bases, with 12 bases separating them. CDR3 size: 13 residues. Germline CDR1 is MGHRA and CDR2 is YSYEKL. CDR3 in amino acids: CASSQRLLEEQYF. The CDR3 region has the DNA TGCGCCAGCAGCCAAAGGTTGTTGGAGGAGCAGTACTTC.

This clone appeared a few times. The V and J genes are TRBV9 and TRBJ2-3; 8 bases are a match to TRBD2. Germline V gene sequence: CDR1 SGDLS, CDR2 YYNGEE. The CDR3 has 16 residues. The trim removed 0 bases at V and 0 bases at J, leaving 3 bases unmatched. The CDR3 coding sequence is TGTGCCAGCAGCGTAGGTCCTAGCGGGAGCACAGATACGCAGTATTTT. This sequence encodes CASSVGPSGSTDTQYF.

This clone was observed once. The rearrangement joins TRBV7-2 to TRBJ1-1; the D is unclear. CDR3 size: 13 residues. The germline gives CDR1 SGHTA, CDR2 FQGNSA. V was trimmed by 6 bases and J by 3 bases, leaving 11 bases between them. This CDR3 reads CASRRFTDTEAFF. The DNA of the CDR3 is TGTGCCAGCAGGAGATTTACGGACACTGAAGCTTTCTTT.

This clone was detected once. The rearrangement links TRBV5-4 to TRBJ2-5; TRBD2 matches 11 bases. Germline V gene data show CDR1 as SGHNT and CDR2 as YYREEE (reference sequence). With V trimmed by 7 bases and J by 2 bases, 10 bases remained unmatched. The CDR3 has 16 amino acids. The CDR3: CASGPGTSGRQETQYF. For the CDR3, the DNA is TGTGCCAGCGGACCCGGGACTAGCGGCCGACAAGAGACCCAGTACTTC.

The chain carries TRBV28 and TRBJ2-5; TRBD1 matches at 7 bases. The assigned J gene may be wrong: the sequence end matches TRBJ2-7 better. The CDR3 consists of 14 residues. Germline values: CDR1 MDHEN, CDR2 SYDVKM. The CDR3 DNA follows: TGTGCCAGCAGTCAACAGGACAGGCTCTACGAGCAGTACTTC. It translates to CASSQQDRLYEQYF.

The chain combines TRBV27 with TRBJ1-6, with 10 bases aligning to TRBD1. The CDR3 extends over 15 amino acids. The V gene's germline CDR1 is MNHEY and CDR2 SMNVEV (reference sequence). Trimming cost V 3 bases and J 11 bases; bases outside gene matches: 7. The CDR3 protein is CASSFQGQGVPPLHF. For the CDR3, the DNA is TGTGCCAGCAGTTTTCAAGGACAGGGGGTTCCACCCCTCCACTTT.

The V gene is TRBV28, the J gene TRBJ1-2, with D unclear. Per germline, CDR1 MDHEN and CDR2 SYDVKM. The CDR3 has 16 amino acids. Trimming cost V 4 bases and J 6 bases, with 21 bases left between them. The CDR3 loop is CASSSLGKPSGDGYTF. The CDR3 nucleotides read TGTGCCAGCAGTTCCCTTGGTAAGCCCTCAGGCGATGGCTACACCTTC.

The V call is TRBV18, the J call TRBJ1-1, with TRBD1 as a possible D gene (6 bases). Germline V gene data show CDR1 as KGHSH and CDR2 as LQKENI. V was cut by 0 bases and J by 0 bases, with 17 bases left in between. The CDR3 covers 18 residues. In nucleotides, the CDR3 is TGTGCCAGCTCACCACCCCGTCCAATAGGGGGACTGAACACTGAAGCTTTCTTT. Protein: CASSPPRPIGGLNTEAFF.

The chain employs TRBV27 and TRBJ2-3, with TRBD2 matching over 7 bases. This CDR3 spans 17 amino acids. With V trimmed by 2 bases and J by 3 bases, 11 bases remained unmatched. In germline, CDR1 is MNHEY, CDR2 SMNVEV (reference sequence). The CDR3 spells CASSLGVGLGVTDTQYF. CDR3 DNA: TGTGCCAGCAGTTTAGGTGTCGGACTAGGGGTTACAGATACGCAGTATTTT.

V usage is TRBV27 and J usage is TRBJ1-3; 10 nucleotides line up with TRBD1. The germline gives CDR1 MNHEY, CDR2 SMNVEV (reference sequence). The CDR3 spans 18 residues. V trimming: 0 bases; J trimming: 4 bases; junction bases outside the gene matches: 9. This CDR3 is CASSLSRGQGIGGNTIYF. CDR3 sequence (DNA): TGTGCCAGCAGTTTATCGAGGGGACAGGGGATCGGGGGAAACACCATATATTTT.

The chain uses TRBV7-2 and TRBJ2-7, with D maybe TRBD1 (6 bases). This CDR3 has 16 amino acids. Germline assignment: CDR1 SGHTA and CDR2 FQGNSA. V lost 5 bases and J 7 bases, leaving 24 bases between the germline ends. CDR3 in DNA: TGTGCCAGCAGCGCGTGGGACATTACCCCGTTAGGGGAGCAGTACTTC. Residues: CASSAWDITPLGEQYF.

The chain employs TRBV28 and TRBJ2-4; TRBD2 is a possible D gene (6 bases). V was clipped by 9 bases and J by 6 bases, with 12 bases between them. This CDR3 is 12 amino acids long. Germline V gene sequence: CDR1 MDHEN, CDR2 SYDVKM. Written as DNA, the CDR3 is TGTGCCAGTATGGAGGGTCGAAACATTCAGTACTTC. Protein: CASMEGRNIQYF. Full variable domain (missing parts from reference TRBV28 and TRBJ2-4): DVKVTQSSRYLVKRTGEKVFLECVQDMDHENMFWYRQDPGLGLRLIYFSYDVKMKEKGDIPEGYSVSREKKERFSLILESASTNQTSMYLCASMEGRNIQYFGAGTRLSVL.

The chain has TRBV28 and TRBJ2-1; no reliable D call. The CDR3 totals 14 residues. Trimming took off 2 bases at V and 5 bases at J, with 10 bases between the two ends. CDR1 is MDHEN and CDR2 is SYDVKM in the germline V gene. The CDR3 here is CASSLTARNNEQFF. The CDR3 DNA is TGTGCCAGCAGTTTAACGGCCAGGAACAATGAGCAGTTCTTC.

The chain joins TRBV29-1 to TRBJ2-3, with D possibly matching TRBD1 (6 bases). The CDR3 runs to 14 residues. The germline V and J ends were trimmed by 8 bases and 4 bases, with 19 bases remaining between them. Germline assignment: CDR1 SQVTM and CDR2 ANQGSEA. The CDR3 protein is CSIGEGVRSDTQYF. CDR3 nucleotides: TGCAGCATTGGTGAGGGGGTTAGGTCAGATACGCAGTATTTT.

The chain uses TRBV28 and TRBJ2-7; 8 bases fit TRBD2. Germline lookup yields CDR1 MDHEN and CDR2 SYDVKM. Trimming cost V 2 bases and J 3 bases; bases outside gene matches: 3. This CDR3 spans 14 amino acids. CDR3 region: CASSLAGGDYEQYF. Written as DNA, the CDR3 is TGTGCCAGCAGTTTAGCGGGAGGCGACTACGAGCAGTACTTC.